Listed below are T cell receptor beta chains from one sample, sequenced in a study of technical replicates of blood from several donors. The assay was immunoSEQ multiplex PCR, and TCRdb's table has in-frame clones only and misses some. The data contain about 80,000 clones, 75% to 95% of them singletons. The sequencing sample was made of T cells isolated from PBMCs. These receptors came from a human donor in good health. CDR3s include the opening cysteine and the closing phenylalanine or tryptophan. Fields, in order: V gene, CDR3 protein.

TRBV11-2 CASSLGTRLYNEQFF
TRBV6-6 CASTPGQTNTEAFF
TRBV6-5 CASSYSSLHYGYTF
TRBV5-4 CASSFRLAGGTTDTQYF
TRBV5-1 CASSLVPGGEIGELFF
TRBV4-3 CASSQVGSGSSYNEQFF
TRBV9 CASSPRRGQYLYEQYF
TRBV5-6 CASSSQGADTQYF
TRBV4-1 CASSLRLSSGNTIYF
TRBV11-2 CASSFHPTPMNTEAFF
TRBV21-1 CASSKVSSFWGLGYEQYF